This T cell receptor (beta chain) was observed in a study of blood T cell repertoires in COVID-19 (dated by TCRdb to 2018 to 2020). About the investigation overall: Samples from collaborators originated in the United States, Italy and Spain and spanned both the acute and convalescent phases of COVID-19. The repertoires were released in a freely available public database intended as a resource for research on the immune response to SARS-CoV-2. Nearly every sample came with metadata listing a de-identified subject ID, COVID-19 status, age in years and sex. The material from the prospective study consisted of cDNA or gDNA derived from T cells, B-cell-depleted T cells, or PBMCs. Where available, HLA class I and class II types were taken from metadata supplied by the sample provider and were not determined by assay-based typing. Samples came from the ongoing ImmuneRACE study (first 160 participants) plus 1,254 subjects from 6 global collaborators. Subjects who had been exposed to COVID-19, were actively infected with it, or had recovered from it provided the deeply sampled blood TCRbeta repertoires that made up the dataset. General study outcomes and caveats: Clinical and demographic metadata were provided uncurated, with the amount varying by source and participant.

Collaborating institutions collected whole blood in K2EDTA tubes following their own protocols. For TCRbeta analysis, collaborators shipped samples as frozen whole blood, isolated PBMCs, or DNA extracted from either of those sample types. A note on this clone: The antigen this receptor binds is unknown. Within one base of it there is no much larger clone, and no base qualities were kept.

For this chain, trimming is 6 bases at the V end and 7 bases at the J end, and the number of junction bases without a gene match is 6. From a lookup of the germline V gene, CDR1 and CDR2 are SNHLY and FYNNEI. Counted from cysteine to phenylalanine, this CDR3 has 15 amino acids. The read is trimmed to its CDR3 DNA, 45 bases read in frame from base 1. TCRbeta CDR3 regions were amplified from genomic DNA by means of the immunoSEQ Assay, a bias-controlled multiplex PCR. In the authors' own workflow: The number of nucleated cells in each sample was estimated from the amplification of reference gene primers within the assay. Sequence reads were collapsed and filtered to measure the absolute abundance of every unique TCRbeta CDR3 rearrangement. For each sample, productive Simpson clonality was calculated by taking the square root of Simpson's diversity index across productive rearrangements. TCRdb mirrors the immuneACCESS table, restricted to in-frame sequences. Some clones are absent from its copies; in checked studies, under half trace to an unresolved V gene, and the reason for the others is unknown. V, J and clone size are taken as reported in that table, and D and trimming were inferred from the DNA itself. A total of about 69,000 clones appear in this sample, 65% to 85% of them only once. The ten largest clonotypes hold approximately 15% of the sample.

Recombination connected TRBV2 to TRBJ2-2, and 12 junctional nucleotides match TRBD2. Source material: peripheral blood. This clonotype was obtained from a man in his sixties with acute or convalescent COVID-19. The nucleotide sequence reads as follows: TGTGCCAGCAGCCGACTAGCGGGGGTAGGCGGGGAGCTGTTTTTT. Its coded protein is CASSRLAGVGGELFF.